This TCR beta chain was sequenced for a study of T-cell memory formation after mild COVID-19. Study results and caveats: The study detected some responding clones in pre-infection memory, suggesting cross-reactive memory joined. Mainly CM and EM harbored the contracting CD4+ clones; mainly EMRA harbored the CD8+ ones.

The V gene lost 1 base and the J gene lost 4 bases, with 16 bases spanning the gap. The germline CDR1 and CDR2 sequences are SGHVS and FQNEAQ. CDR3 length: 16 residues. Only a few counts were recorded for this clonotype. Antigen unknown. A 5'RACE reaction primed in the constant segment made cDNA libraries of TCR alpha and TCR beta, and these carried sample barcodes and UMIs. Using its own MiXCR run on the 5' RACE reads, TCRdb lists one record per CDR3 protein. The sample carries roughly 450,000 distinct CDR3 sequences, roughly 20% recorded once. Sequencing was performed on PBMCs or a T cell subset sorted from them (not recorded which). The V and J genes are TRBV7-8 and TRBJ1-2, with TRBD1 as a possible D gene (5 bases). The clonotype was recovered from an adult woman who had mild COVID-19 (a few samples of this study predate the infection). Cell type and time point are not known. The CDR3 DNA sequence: TGTGCCAGCAGCTTAGGGGGATCCGGGGCCGGCTATGGCTACACCTTC. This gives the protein CASSLGGSGAGYGYTF.